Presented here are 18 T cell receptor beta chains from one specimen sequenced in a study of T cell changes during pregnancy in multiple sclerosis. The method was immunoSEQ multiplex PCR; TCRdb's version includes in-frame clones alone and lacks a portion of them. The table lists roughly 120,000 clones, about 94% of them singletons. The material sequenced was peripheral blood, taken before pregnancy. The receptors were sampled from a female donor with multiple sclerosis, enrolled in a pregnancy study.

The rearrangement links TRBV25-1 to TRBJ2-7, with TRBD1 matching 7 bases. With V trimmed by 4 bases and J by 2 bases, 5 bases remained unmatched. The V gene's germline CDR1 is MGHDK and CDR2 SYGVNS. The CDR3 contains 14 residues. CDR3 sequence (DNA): TGTGCCAGCAGTGTACAGGGGTACCCCTACGAGCAGTACTTC. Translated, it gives CASSVQGYPYEQYF.

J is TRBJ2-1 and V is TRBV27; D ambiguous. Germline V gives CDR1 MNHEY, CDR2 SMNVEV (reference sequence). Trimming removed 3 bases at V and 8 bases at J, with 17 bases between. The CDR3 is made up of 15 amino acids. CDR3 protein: CASSFPASGGYEQFF. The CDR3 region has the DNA TGTGCCAGCAGTTTTCCAGCTAGTGGTGGGTATGAGCAGTTCTTC.

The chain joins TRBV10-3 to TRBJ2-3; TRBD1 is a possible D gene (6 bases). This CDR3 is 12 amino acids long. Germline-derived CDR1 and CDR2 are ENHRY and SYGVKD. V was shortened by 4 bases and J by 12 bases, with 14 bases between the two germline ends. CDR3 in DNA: TGTGCCATCAGTGGGGGGCAGGGAGCCCAGTATTTT. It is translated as CAISGGQGAQYF.

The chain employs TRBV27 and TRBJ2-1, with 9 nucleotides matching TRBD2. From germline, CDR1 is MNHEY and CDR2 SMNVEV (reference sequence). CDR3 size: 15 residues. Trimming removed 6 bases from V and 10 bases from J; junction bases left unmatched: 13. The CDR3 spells CASRLRLAALNEQFF. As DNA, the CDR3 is TGTGCCAGCAGACTTCGACTAGCGGCCCTTAACGAGCAGTTCTTC.

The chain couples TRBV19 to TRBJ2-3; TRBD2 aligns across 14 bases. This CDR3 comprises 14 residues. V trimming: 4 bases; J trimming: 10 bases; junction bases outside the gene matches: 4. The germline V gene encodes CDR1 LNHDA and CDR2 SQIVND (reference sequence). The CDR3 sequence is CASSKTSGGDPQYF. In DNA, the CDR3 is TGTGCCAGTAGTAAGACTAGCGGGGGGGATCCGCAGTATTTT.

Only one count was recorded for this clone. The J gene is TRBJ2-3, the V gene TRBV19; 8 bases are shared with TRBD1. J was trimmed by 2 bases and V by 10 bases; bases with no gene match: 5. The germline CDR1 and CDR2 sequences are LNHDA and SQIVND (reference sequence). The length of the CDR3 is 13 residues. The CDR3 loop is CATTDRATDTQYF. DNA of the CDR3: TGTGCCACCACGGACAGGGCCACAGATACGCAGTATTTT.

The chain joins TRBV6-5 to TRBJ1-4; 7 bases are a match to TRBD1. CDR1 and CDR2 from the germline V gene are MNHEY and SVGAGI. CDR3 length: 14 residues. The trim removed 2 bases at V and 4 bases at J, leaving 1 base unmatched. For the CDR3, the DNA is TGTGCCAGCAGTTACAACAGGGGTAATGAAAAACTGTTTTTT. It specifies CASSYNRGNEKLFF.

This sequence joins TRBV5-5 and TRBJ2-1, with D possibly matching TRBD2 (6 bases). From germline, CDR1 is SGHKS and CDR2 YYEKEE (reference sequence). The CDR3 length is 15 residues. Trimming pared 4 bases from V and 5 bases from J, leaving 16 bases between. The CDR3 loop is CASSRSGATDNEQFF. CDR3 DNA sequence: TGTGCCAGCAGCCGTAGCGGAGCAACCGACAATGAGCAGTTCTTC.

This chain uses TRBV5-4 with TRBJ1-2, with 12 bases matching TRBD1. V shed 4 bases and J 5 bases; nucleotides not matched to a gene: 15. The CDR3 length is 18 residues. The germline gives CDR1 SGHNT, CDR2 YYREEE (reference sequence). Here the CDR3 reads CASSLMNAGTGGGYGYTF. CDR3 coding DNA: TGTGCCAGCAGCCTGATGAATGCCGGGACAGGGGGCGGGTATGGCTACACCTTC.

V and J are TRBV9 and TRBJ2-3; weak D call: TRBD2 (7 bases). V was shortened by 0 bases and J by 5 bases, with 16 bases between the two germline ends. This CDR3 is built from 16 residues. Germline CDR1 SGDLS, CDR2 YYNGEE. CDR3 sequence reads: CASSVDEGGPGDTQYF. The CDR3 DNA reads TGTGCCAGCAGCGTAGACGAGGGGGGGCCGGGAGATACGCAGTATTTT.

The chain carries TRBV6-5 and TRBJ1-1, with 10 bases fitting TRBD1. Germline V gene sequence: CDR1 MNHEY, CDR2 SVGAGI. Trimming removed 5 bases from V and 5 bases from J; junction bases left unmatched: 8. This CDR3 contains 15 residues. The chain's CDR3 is CASSPAGQGRTEAFF. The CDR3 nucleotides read TGTGCCAGCAGTCCAGCGGGACAGGGGAGGACTGAAGCTTTCTTT.

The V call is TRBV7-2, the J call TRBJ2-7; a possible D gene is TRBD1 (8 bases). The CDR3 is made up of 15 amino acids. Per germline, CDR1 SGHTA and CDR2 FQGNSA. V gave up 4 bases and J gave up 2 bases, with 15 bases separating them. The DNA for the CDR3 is TGTGCCAGCAGCTCAGCGGGGACAGGCCCCTACGAGCAGTACTTC. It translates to CASSSAGTGPYEQYF.

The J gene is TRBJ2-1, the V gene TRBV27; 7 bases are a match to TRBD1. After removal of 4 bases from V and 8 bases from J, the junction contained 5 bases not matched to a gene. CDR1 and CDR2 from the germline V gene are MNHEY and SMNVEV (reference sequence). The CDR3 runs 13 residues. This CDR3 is CASSSDRVDEQFF. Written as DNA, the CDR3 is TGTGCCAGCAGTTCTGACAGGGTTGATGAGCAGTTCTTC.

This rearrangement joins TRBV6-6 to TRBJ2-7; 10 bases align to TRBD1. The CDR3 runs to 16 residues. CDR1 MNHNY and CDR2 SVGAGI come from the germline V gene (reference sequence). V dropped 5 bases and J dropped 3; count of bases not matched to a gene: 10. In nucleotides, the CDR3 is TGTGCCAGCAGTACTACCGGGACAGGGGTTCGCTACGAGCAGTACTTC. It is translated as CASSTTGTGVRYEQYF.

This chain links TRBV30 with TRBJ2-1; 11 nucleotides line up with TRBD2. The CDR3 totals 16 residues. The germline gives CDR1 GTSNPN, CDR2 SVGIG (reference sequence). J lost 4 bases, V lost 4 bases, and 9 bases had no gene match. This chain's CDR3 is CAWNRDGTSGYNEQFF. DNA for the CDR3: TGTGCCTGGAATAGGGATGGGACTAGCGGATACAATGAGCAGTTCTTC.

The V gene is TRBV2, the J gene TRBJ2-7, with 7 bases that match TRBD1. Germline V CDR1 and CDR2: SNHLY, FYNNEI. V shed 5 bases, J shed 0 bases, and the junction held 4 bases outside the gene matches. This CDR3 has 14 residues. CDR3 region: CASSTGAFSYEQYF. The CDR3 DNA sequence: TGTGCCAGCAGTACAGGGGCCTTCTCCTACGAGCAGTACTTC.

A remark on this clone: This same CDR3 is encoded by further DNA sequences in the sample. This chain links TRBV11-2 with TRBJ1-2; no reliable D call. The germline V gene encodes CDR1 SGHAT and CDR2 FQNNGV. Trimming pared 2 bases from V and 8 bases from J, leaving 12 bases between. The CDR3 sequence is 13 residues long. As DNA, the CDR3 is TGTGCCAGCAGCTTATCCCAAGCTCGGGGCTACACCTTC. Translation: CASSLSQARGYTF. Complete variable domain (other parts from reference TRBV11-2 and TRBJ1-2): EAGVAQSPRYKIIEKRQSVAFWCNPISGHATLYWYQQILGQGPKLLIQFQNNGVVDDSQLPKDRFSAERLKGVDSTLKIQPAKLEDSAVYLCASSLSQARGYTFGSGTRLTVV.

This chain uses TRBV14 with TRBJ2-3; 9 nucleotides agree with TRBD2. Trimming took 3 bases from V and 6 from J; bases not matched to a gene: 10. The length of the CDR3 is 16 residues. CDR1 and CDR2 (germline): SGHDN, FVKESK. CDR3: CASSQRNSGGRDTQYF. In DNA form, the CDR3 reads TGTGCCAGCAGCCAGAGGAATAGCGGGGGCAGGGATACGCAGTATTTT. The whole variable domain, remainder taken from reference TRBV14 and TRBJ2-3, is EAGVTQFPSHSVIEKGQTVTLRCDPISGHDNLYWYRRVMGKEIKFLLHFVKESKQDESGMPNNRFLAERTGGTYSTLKVQPAELEDSGVYFCASSQRNSGGRDTQYFGPGTRLTVL.